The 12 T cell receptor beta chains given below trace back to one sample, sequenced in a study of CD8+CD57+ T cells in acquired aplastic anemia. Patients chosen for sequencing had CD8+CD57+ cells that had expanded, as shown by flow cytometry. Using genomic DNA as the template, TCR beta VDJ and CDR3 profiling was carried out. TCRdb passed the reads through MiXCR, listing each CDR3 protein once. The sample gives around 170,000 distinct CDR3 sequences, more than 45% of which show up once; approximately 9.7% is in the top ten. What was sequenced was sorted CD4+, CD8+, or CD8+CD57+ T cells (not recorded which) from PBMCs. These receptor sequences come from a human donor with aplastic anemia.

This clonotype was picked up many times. CDR3 protein: CSAIRAGNGATDTQYF. The CDR3 DNA reads as TGCAGTGCCATAAGGGCGGGGAATGGAGCCACAGATACGCAGTATTTT. V usage is TRBV20-1 and J usage is TRBJ2-3, with TRBD2 as a possible D gene (6 bases). Trimming removed 6 bases at V and 2 bases at J, with 21 bases between. CDR3 length: 16 residues. Germline CDR1 and CDR2: DFQATT and SNEGSKA (reference sequence).

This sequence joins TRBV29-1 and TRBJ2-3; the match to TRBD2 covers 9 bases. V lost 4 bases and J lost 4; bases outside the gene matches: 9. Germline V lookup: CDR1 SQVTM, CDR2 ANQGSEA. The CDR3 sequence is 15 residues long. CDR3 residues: CSVAGGIAGADTQYF. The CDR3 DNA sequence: TGCAGCGTTGCAGGTGGAATAGCGGGAGCAGATACGCAGTATTTT.

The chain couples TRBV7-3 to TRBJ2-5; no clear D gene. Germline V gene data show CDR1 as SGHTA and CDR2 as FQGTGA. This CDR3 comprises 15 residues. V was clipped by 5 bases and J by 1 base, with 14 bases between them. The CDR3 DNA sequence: TGTGCCAGCAGCACTCGGCGAACCATCCAAGAGACCCAGTACTTC. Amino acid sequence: CASSTRRTIQETQYF.

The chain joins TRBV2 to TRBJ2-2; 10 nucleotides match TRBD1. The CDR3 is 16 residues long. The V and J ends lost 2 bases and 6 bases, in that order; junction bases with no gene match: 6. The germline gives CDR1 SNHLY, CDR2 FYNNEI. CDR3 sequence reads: CASSERDRGIAGELFF. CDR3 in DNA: TGTGCCAGCAGTGAAAGGGACAGGGGTATCGCCGGGGAGCTGTTTTTT.

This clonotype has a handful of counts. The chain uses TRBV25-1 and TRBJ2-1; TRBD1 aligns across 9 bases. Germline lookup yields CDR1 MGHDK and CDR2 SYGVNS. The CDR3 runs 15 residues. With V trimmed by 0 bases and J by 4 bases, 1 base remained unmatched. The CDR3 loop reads CASSEYGTGYNEQFF. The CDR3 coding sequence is TGTGCCAGCAGTGAATACGGGACAGGGTACAATGAGCAGTTCTTC.

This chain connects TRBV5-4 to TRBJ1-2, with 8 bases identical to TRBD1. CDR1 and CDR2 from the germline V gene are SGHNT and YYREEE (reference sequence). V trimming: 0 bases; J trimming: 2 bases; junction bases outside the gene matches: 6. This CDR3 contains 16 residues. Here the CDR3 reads CASSLAGTGGNYGYTF. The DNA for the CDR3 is TGTGCCAGCAGCTTGGCGGGGACAGGAGGGAACTATGGCTACACCTTC.

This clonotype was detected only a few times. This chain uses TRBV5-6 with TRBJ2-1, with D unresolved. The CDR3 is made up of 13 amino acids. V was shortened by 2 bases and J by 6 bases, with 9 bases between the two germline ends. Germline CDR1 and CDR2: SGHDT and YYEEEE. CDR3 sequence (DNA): TGTGCCAGCAGCTTTCTTCGCGCCAATGAGCAGTTCTTC. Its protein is CASSFLRANEQFF.

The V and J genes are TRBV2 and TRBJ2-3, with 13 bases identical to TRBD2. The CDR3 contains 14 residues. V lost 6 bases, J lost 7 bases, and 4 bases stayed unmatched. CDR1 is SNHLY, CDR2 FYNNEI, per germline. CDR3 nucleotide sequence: TGTGCCAGCAGACGGACTAGCGGGAGAAATACGCAGTATTTT. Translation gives CASRRTSGRNTQYF.

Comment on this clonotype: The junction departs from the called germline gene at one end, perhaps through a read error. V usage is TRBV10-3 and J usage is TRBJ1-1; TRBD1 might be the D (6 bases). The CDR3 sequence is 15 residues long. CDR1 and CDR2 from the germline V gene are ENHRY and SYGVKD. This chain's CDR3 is CATKQGRIWETEASF. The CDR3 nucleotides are TGTGCCACCAAACAGGGCAGGATTTGGGAAACTGAAGCTTCCTTT.

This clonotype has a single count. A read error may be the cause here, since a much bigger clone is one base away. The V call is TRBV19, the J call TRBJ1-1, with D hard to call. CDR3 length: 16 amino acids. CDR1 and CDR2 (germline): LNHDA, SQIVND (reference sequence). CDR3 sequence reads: CASRPPRGGRSTEASF. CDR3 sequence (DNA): TGTGCCAGTAGACCCCCCCGGGGAGGGCGGTCCACTGAAGCTTCCTTT.

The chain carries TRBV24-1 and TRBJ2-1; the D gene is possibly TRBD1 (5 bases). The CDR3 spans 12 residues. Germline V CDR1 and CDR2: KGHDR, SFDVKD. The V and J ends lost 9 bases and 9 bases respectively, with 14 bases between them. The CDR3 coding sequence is TGTGCCACCGCAGGGTGGGTGGGTGAGCAGTTCTTC. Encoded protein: CATAGWVGEQFF.

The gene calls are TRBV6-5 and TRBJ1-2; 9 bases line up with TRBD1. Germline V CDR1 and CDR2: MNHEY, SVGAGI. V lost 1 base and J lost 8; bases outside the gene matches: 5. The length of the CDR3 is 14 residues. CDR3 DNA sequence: TGTGCCAGCAGTTACTTACAGGGGGCGCGGGGCTACACCTTC. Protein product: CASSYLQGARGYTF.